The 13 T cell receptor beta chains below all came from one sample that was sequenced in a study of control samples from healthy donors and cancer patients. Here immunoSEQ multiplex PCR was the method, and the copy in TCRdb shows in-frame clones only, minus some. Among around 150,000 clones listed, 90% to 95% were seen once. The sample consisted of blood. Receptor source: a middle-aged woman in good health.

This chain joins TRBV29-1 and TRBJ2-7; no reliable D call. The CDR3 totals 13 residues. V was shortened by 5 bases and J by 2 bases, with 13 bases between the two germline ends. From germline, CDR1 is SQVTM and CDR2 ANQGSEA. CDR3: CSVQDAVTYEQYF. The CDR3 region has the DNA TGCAGCGTTCAGGACGCGGTAACCTACGAGCAGTACTTC.

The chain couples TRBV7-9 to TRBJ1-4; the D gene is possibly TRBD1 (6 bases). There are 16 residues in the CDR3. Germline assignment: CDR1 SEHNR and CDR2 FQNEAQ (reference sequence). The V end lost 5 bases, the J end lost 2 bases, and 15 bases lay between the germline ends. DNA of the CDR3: TGTGCCAGCAGCCCTACAGGGATTGGGACTAATGAAAAACTGTTTTTT. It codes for CASSPTGIGTNEKLFF.

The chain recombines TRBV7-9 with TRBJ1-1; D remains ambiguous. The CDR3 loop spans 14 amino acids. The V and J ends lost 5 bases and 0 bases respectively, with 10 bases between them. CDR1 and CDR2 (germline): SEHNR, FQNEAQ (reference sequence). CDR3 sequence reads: CASSPELMNTEAFF. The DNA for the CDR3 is TGTGCCAGCAGCCCAGAATTGATGAACACTGAAGCTTTCTTT.

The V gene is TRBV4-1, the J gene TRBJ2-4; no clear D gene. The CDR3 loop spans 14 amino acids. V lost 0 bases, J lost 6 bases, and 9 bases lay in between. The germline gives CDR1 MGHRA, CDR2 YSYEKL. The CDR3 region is CASSQEAQANIQYF. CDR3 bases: TGCGCCAGCAGCCAAGAAGCGCAAGCAAACATTCAGTACTTC.

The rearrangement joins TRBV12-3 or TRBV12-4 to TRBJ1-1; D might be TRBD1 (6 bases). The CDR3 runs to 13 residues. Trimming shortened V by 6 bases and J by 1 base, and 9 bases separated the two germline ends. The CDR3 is CASREQGNTEAFF. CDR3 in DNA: TGTGCCAGCAGGGAACAGGGGAACACTGAAGCTTTCTTT.

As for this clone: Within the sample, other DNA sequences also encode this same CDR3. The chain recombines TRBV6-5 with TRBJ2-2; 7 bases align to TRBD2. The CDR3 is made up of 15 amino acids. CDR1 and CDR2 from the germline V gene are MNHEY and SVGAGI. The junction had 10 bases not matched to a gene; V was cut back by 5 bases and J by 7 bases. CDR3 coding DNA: TGTGCCAGCAGTCCTAGCGGCCCCGTTAACGGGGAGCTGTTTTTT. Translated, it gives CASSPSGPVNGELFF.

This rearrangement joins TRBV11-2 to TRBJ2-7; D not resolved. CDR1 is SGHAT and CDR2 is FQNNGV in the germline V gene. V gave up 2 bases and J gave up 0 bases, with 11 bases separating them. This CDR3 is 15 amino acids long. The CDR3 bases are TGTGCCAGCAGCTTACTACCAGAACGCTCCTACGAGCAGTACTTC. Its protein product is CASSLLPERSYEQYF.

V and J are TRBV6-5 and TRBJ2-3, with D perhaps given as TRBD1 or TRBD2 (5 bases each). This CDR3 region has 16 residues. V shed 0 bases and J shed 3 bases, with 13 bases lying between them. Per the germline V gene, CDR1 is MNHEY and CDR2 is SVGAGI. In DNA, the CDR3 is TGTGCCAGCAGTTACTCGGTTGGGGGTGGGACAGATACGCAGTATTTT. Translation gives CASSYSVGGGTDTQYF.

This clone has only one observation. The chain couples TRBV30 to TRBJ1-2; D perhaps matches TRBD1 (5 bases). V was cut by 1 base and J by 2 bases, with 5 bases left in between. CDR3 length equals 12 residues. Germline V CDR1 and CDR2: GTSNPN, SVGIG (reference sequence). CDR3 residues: CAWSEGNYGYTF. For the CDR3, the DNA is TGTGCCTGGAGTGAGGGGAACTATGGCTACACCTTC.

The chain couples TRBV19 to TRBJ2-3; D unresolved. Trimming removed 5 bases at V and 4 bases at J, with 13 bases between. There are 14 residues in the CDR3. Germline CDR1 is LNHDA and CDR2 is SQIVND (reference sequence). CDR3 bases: TGTGCCAGTAGTTGGCAGTTCGGCTCAGATACGCAGTATTTT. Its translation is CASSWQFGSDTQYF.

The CDR3, as DNA: TGTGCCAGCAGTTCCCCCCTAACTGGAAACACCATATATTTT. This sequence encodes CASSSPLTGNTIYF. The J gene is TRBJ1-3, the V gene TRBV28, with D unclear. The CDR3 has 14 amino acids. Germline assignment: CDR1 MDHEN and CDR2 SYDVKM. Trimming took off 4 bases at V and 2 bases at J, with 9 bases between the two ends.

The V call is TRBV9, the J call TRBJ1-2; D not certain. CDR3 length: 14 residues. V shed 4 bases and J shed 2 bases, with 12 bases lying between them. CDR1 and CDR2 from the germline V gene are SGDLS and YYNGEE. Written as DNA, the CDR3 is TGTGCCAGCAGCCCCCCTGGTTGGAACTATGGCTACACCTTC. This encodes CASSPPGWNYGYTF.

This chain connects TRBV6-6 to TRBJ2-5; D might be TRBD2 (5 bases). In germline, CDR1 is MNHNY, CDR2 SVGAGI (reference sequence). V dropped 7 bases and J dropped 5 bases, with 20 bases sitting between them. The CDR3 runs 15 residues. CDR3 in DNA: TGTGCCAGCACCGTCGGGGAATCATTTGGGGAGACCCAGTACTTC. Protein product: CASTVGESFGETQYF.